The TCR beta chain under discussion was sequenced for a study of post-analysis software for immune sequencing data. In the study overall: As for disease course, relapsing-remitting, secondary progressive and progressive-relapsing multiple sclerosis were all included. Whole-study findings and limits: With TRBV5-6, TRBV5-1 and TRBV20-1 included, about 5 TRBV segments were more frequent in patients than in controls.

CDR3 length equals 17 residues. A note on this clonotype: The antigen remains undetermined.

The library was made from cDNA and included unique molecular identifiers. TCRdb ran MiXCR on the PCR reads and lists one entry per CDR3 protein. The sample has roughly 410,000 distinct CDR3 sequences; less than 35% are singletons. Sequenced: blood. This TCR derives from a girl aged 10 to 17 with multiple sclerosis. The chain links TRBV21-1 to TRBJ1-1; the table gives TRBD1 as D, unverified against the DNA. TRBV21-1 is designated a pseudogene. CDR3 amino acids: CASTPGLTGGRRTEAFF. Here the CDR3 DNA reads TGTGCCAGCACCCCGGGGTTGACAGGGGGCCGGAGGACTGAAGCTTTCTTT.